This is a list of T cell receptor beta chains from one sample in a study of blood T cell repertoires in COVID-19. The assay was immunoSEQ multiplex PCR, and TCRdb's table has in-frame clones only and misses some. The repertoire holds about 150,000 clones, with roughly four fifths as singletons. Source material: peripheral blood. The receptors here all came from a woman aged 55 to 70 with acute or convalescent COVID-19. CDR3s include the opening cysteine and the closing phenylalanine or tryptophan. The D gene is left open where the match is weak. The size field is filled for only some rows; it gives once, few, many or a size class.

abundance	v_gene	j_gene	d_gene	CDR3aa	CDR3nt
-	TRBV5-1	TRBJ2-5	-	CASSVGAVEETQYF	TGCGCCAGCAGCGTGGGGGCCGTTGAAGAGACCCAGTACTTC
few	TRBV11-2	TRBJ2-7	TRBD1	CASSLVNRGEQYF	TGTGCCAGCAGCTTAGTAAACAGGGGCGAGCAGTACTTC
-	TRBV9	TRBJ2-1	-	CASSVTFGYNEQFF	TGTGCCAGCAGCGTGACTTTCGGATACAATGAGCAGTTCTTC
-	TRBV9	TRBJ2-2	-	CASTLGGGGELFF	TGTGCCAGCACCCTGGGAGGGGGCGGGGAGCTGTTTTTT
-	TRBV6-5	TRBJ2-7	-	CASSHYEQYF	TGTGCCAGCTCCCACTACGAGCAGTACTTC
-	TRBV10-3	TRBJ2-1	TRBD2	CAISEGRAGSYNEQFF	TGTGCCATCAGTGAAGGGAGGGCAGGATCCTACAATGAGCAGTTCTTC
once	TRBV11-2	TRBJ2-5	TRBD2	CASSLRTSGGAGETQYF	TGTGCCAGCAGCTTACGGACTAGCGGGGGGGCAGGGGAGACCCAGTACTTC
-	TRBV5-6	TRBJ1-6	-	CASRRELSPLHF	TGTGCCAGCAGGAGGGAGCTATCACCCCTCCACTTT
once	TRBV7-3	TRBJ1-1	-	CASSFAGGINTEAFF	TGTGCCAGCAGCTTCGCGGGGGGGATAAACACTGAAGCTTTCTTT
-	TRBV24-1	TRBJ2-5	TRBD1	CATSDSGQGAGETQYF	TGTGCCACCAGTGATTCGGGACAGGGGGCGGGGGAGACCCAGTACTTC
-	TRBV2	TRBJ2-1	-	CASRPTSGNEQFF	TGTGCCAGCAGACCGACTAGTGGGAATGAGCAGTTCTTC
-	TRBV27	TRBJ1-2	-	CASTLSWTALLSGGYTF	TGTGCCAGCACTCTTTCCTGGACAGCTCTCCTATCTGGGGGCTACACCTTC
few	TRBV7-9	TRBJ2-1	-	CASSFVLSGYNEQFF	TGTGCCAGCAGCTTCGTGTTGTCGGGCTACAATGAGCAGTTCTTC
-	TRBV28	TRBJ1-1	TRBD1	CATNRQGNTEAFF	TGTGCCACAAACAGACAGGGGAACACTGAAGCTTTCTTT
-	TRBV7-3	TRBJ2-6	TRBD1	CASSGDRGSGANVLTF	TGTGCCAGCAGCGGCGACAGGGGTTCTGGGGCCAACGTCCTGACTTTC
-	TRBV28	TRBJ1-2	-	CASTPGSYGYTF	TGTGCCAGCACCCCAGGCAGCTATGGCTACACCTTC
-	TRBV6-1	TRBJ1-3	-	CASSEQGSSGNTIYF	TGTGCCAGCAGTGAACAGGGTAGCTCTGGAAACACCATATATTTT
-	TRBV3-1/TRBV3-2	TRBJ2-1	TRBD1	CASSQEGVLGQGRDEQFF	TGTGCCAGCAGCCAAGAAGGGGTTTTGGGACAGGGGCGGGATGAGCAGTTCTTC
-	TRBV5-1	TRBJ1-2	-	CASRKDSNNYGYTF	TGCGCCAGCAGGAAGGACAGCAATAACTATGGCTACACCTTC
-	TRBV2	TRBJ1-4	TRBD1	CASRRTGAPAEKLFF	TGTGCCAGCCGTCGGACAGGGGCCCCTGCGGAAAAACTGTTTTTT
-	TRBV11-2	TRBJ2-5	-	CASSIGQGGETQYF	TGTGCCAGCAGCATCGGACAGGGAGGGGAGACCCAGTACTTC
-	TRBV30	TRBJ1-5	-	CAWSGTVYGNQPQHF	TGTGCCTGGAGCGGAACAGTCTACGGCAATCAGCCCCAGCATTTT
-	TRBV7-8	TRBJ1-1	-	CASSLRRLNTEAFF	TGTGCCAGCAGCTTAAGGAGATTGAACACTGAAGCTTTCTTT
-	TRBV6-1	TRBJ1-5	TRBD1	CASSEAAWGQGGQPQHF	TGTGCCAGCAGTGAAGCGGCTTGGGGACAGGGAGGCCAGCCCCAGCATTTT
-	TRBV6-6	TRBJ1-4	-	CASSIPPEEKLFF	TGTGCCAGCAGTATACCCCCGGAGGAAAAACTGTTTTTT
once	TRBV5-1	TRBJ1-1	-	CASSFSMGGYTEAFF	TGCGCCAGCAGCTTTTCTATGGGAGGATACACTGAAGCTTTCTTT
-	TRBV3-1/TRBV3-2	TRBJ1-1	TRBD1	CASSHRDSMNTEAFF	TGTGCCAGCAGCCACCGGGACAGTATGAACACTGAAGCTTTCTTT
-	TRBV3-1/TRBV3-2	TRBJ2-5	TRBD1	CASSGGSTGLRETQYF	TGTGCCAGCAGCGGAGGATCGACAGGGTTAAGAGAGACCCAGTACTTC
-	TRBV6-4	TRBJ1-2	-	CASSDSMGAQGYTF	TGTGCCAGCAGTGACTCGATGGGGGCGCAAGGCTACACCTTC
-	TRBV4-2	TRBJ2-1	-	CASSQDRWSGYNEQFF	TGTGCCAGCAGCCAAGATAGGTGGTCGGGTTACAATGAGCAGTTCTTC
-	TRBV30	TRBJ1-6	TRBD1	CAWSYHDRVYRESPLHF	TGTGCCTGGAGTTACCACGACAGGGTCTACCGGGAGTCACCCCTCCACTTT
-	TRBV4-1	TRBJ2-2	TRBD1	CASSQDSPGGPGELFF	TGCGCCAGCAGCCAAGATTCGCCAGGGGGACCCGGGGAGCTGTTTTTT
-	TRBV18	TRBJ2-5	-	CASSPFVSDQETQYF	TGTGCCAGCTCACCCTTTGTTAGCGACCAAGAGACCCAGTACTTC
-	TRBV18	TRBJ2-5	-	CASSPVGQQETQYF	TGTGCCAGCTCACCAGTGGGCCAGCAAGAGACCCAGTACTTC
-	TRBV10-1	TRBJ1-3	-	CASSQGNTIYF	TGCGCCAGCAGCCAGGGTAACACCATATATTTT